These 21 T cell receptor beta chains were all obtained from the same sample, sequenced in a study of chemoradiotherapy in HPV16-positive cancers. Assay used: immunoSEQ multiplex PCR; TCRdb lists only in-frame clones, some missing. The data show about 10,000 clones, roughly 65% seen once. The material was obtained from a patient who underwent chemoradiotherapy. The receptors come from a human donor with HPV-associated anogenital cancer.

The rearrangement uses TRBV11-3 and TRBJ1-1; D remains unclear. The germline gives CDR1 SGHNT, CDR2 YENEEA. The V end was cut by 2 bases, the J end by 6 bases, with 10 bases between. CDR3 length: 13 residues. CDR3 sequence (DNA): TGTGCCAGCAGCTTAAGGGCAGGAGCTGAAGCTTTCTTT. This gives the protein CASSLRAGAEAFF.

This clone was detected a few times. Here the CDR3 reads CASSPFSLNYGYTF. The CDR3 nucleotides are TGTGCCAGCAGCCCCTTTAGCCTTAACTATGGCTACACCTTC. The V and J genes are TRBV7-9 and TRBJ1-2; D not resolved. The CDR3 has 14 residues. The germline CDR1 and CDR2 sequences are SEHNR and FQNEAQ (reference sequence). The ends were cut back, 5 bases at V and 1 base at J, with 11 bases in the middle.

This clone was found once. CDR3 region: CASGLGGDTEAFF. The CDR3 DNA follows: TGTGCTAGTGGTTTAGGGGGGGACACTGAAGCTTTCTTT. This chain links TRBV12-5 with TRBJ1-1; D might be TRBD1 (6 bases). Between the trimmed V and J ends, which lost 3 bases and 3 bases, there was a span of 8 bases. The CDR3 loop spans 13 amino acids. Germline values: CDR1 LGHNT, CDR2 FRNRAP.

Here the CDR3 reads CASSSKGPGSNEKLFF. CDR3 DNA sequence: TGTGCCAGCAGTTCCAAGGGGCCAGGGTCTAATGAAAAACTGTTTTTT. The V and J genes are TRBV2 and TRBJ1-4, with a possible D match to TRBD1 (5 bases). CDR3 length: 16 amino acids. The V gene lost 5 bases and the J gene lost 3 bases, with 16 bases spanning the gap. Germline V gene lookup returns CDR1 SNHLY and CDR2 FYNNEI.

This chain joins TRBV19 and TRBJ2-5; 8 bases are a match to TRBD2. The end of the DNA fits TRBJ2-7 better, so the J call may be wrong. CDR3 length: 13 amino acids. The germline V gene has CDR1 LNHDA and CDR2 SQIVND (reference sequence). The DNA of the CDR3 is TGTGCCAGTAGTATCGGGGGGGACTACGAGCAGTACTTC. It specifies CASSIGGDYEQYF.

This chain links TRBV11-2 with TRBJ2-6; TRBD1 is a possible D gene (5 bases). V was shortened by 6 bases and J by 2 bases, with 14 bases between the two germline ends. The CDR3 runs to 16 residues. CDR1 is SGHAT, CDR2 FQNNGV, per germline. CDR3 DNA sequence: TGTGCCAGCAGAAAACTCCTAGGGGCTGGGGCCAACGTCCTGACTTTC. Its protein product is CASRKLLGAGANVLTF.

The rearrangement joins TRBV9 to TRBJ1-4, with D hard to call. Per the germline V gene, CDR1 is SGDLS and CDR2 is YYNGEE. This CDR3 spans 15 amino acids. Trimming took off 4 bases at V and 5 bases at J, with 15 bases between the two ends. The CDR3: CASSPQTAPNEKLFF. CDR3 DNA: TGTGCCAGCAGCCCCCAGACCGCCCCCAATGAAAAACTGTTTTTT.

The V gene is TRBV11-2, the J gene TRBJ2-5; 8 nucleotides align to TRBD1. Germline CDR1 reads SGHAT; CDR2 reads FQNNGV. Trimming removed 5 bases from V and 6 bases from J; junction bases left unmatched: 8. The CDR3 extends over 14 amino acids. The CDR3 DNA reads TGTGCCAGCAGCCCCGGACAGGGTTCAAAGACCCAGTACTTC. Protein: CASSPGQGSKTQYF.

The chain links TRBV4-2 to TRBJ2-3; D ambiguous. The V end was cut by 1 base, the J end by 0 bases, with 14 bases between. The CDR3 has 17 residues. From germline, CDR1 is LGHNA and CDR2 YNFKEQ. Here the CDR3 reads CASSQVSGSSSTDTQYF. The CDR3 nucleotides are TGTGCCAGCAGCCAAGTTAGTGGGTCCTCTAGCACAGATACGCAGTATTTT.

The chain couples TRBV2 to TRBJ2-3; 11 nucleotides agree with TRBD2. V was pared by 6 bases and J by 2 bases, with 4 bases of the junction left unmatched. The CDR3 is 15 residues long. CDR1 SNHLY and CDR2 FYNNEI come from the germline V gene. In DNA form, the CDR3 reads TGTGCCAGCAGGGGACTAGCGGAGCTCACAGATACGCAGTATTTT. Translated, it gives CASRGLAELTDTQYF. The whole variable domain, remainder taken from reference TRBV2 and TRBJ2-3, is EPEVTQTPSHQVTQMGQEVILRCVPISNHLYFYWYRQILGQKVEFLVSFYNNEISEKSEIFDDQFSVERPDGSNFTLKIRSTKLEDSAMYFCASRGLAELTDTQYFGPGTRLTVL.

The V and J genes are TRBV9 and TRBJ2-7; 7 bases match TRBD1. V dropped 1 base and J dropped 3; count of bases not matched to a gene: 1. CDR1 and CDR2 from the germline V gene are SGDLS and YYNGEE. The CDR3 spans 13 residues. This CDR3 reads CASSVRQGYEQYF. CDR3 coding DNA: TGTGCCAGCAGCGTACGACAGGGCTACGAGCAGTACTTC.

The chain links TRBV29-1 to TRBJ2-5; the D gene is possibly TRBD1 (6 bases). Germline values: CDR1 SQVTM, CDR2 ANQGSEA. With 6 bases removed from V and 0 bases from J, the gap between germline ends came to 14 bases. This CDR3 has 14 amino acids. CDR3 region: CSVMGTLNQETQYF. The CDR3 nucleotides read TGCAGCGTGATGGGGACACTCAACCAAGAGACCCAGTACTTC.

The CDR3 DNA follows: TGTGCCAGCAGCTTCCGGGCCAGGCCTGAAGCTTTCTTT. Protein: CASSFRARPEAFF. The chain links TRBV5-6 to TRBJ1-1; D gene ambiguous. V was pared by 2 bases and J by 6 bases, with 11 bases between. The CDR3 has 13 amino acids. The germline V gene has CDR1 SGHDT and CDR2 YYEEEE. Together with reference TRBV5-6 and TRBJ1-1, the CDR3 gives the full variable domain: DAGVTQSPTHLIKTRGQQVTLRCSPKSGHDTVSWYQQALGQGPQFIFQYYEEEERQRGNFPDRFSGHQFPNYSSELNVNALLLGDSALYLCASSFRARPEAFFGQGTRLTVV.

V gene TRBV2 combines with J gene TRBJ2-3; the D gene is possibly TRBD1 (6 bases). The CDR3 has 15 amino acids. Germline V gene lookup returns CDR1 SNHLY and CDR2 FYNNEI. Trimming cost V 6 bases and J 0 bases, with 13 bases left between them. CDR3 nucleotide sequence: TGTGCCAGCAGGCCCCGGACAGCTAGCACAGATACGCAGTATTTT. It translates to CASRPRTASTDTQYF. Supplemented by reference TRBV2 and TRBJ2-3, the full variable domain reads EPEVTQTPSHQVTQMGQEVILRCVPISNHLYFYWYRQILGQKVEFLVSFYNNEISEKSEIFDDQFSVERPDGSNFTLKIRSTKLEDSAMYFCASRPRTASTDTQYFGPGTRLTVL.

The chain carries TRBV6-5 and TRBJ1-1, with TRBD1 matching 8 bases. V dropped 6 bases and J dropped 3; count of bases not matched to a gene: 9. CDR1 is MNHEY and CDR2 is SVGAGI in the germline V gene. The CDR3 consists of 15 residues. This CDR3 is CASSPAGGGYTEAFF. The CDR3 bases are TGTGCCAGCAGCCCCGCAGGGGGCGGCTACACTGAAGCTTTCTTT.

V is TRBV7-2 and J is TRBJ2-1; 9 bases line up with TRBD2. The ends lost 5 bases at V and 6 bases at J; junction bases unmatched: 2. The CDR3 contains 13 residues. Germline CDR1 and CDR2: SGHTA and FQGNSA. CDR3 protein: CASSQGLANEQFF. Written as DNA, the CDR3 is TGTGCCAGCAGCCAGGGACTAGCCAATGAGCAGTTCTTC. The full variable domain, rest sourced from reference TRBV7-2 and TRBJ2-1, is GAGVSQSPSNKVTEKGKDVELRCDPISGHTALYWYRQSLGQGLEFLIYFQGNSAPDKSGLPSDRFSAERTGGSVSTLTIQRTQQEDSAVYLCASSQGLANEQFFGPGTRLTVL.

The genes are TRBV10-3 and TRBJ1-1; D gene ambiguous. The CDR3 sequence is 12 residues long. V was clipped by 10 bases and J by 1 base, with 10 bases between them. Germline loops: CDR1 ENHRY, CDR2 SYGVKD. The CDR3 DNA follows: TGTGCCACAGCCGCGGGGAACACTGAAGCTTTCTTT. Its protein product is CATAAGNTEAFF.

A remark on this clone: Compared with germline, one end of the junction differs, possibly owing to a read error. V and J are TRBV30 and TRBJ2-3; no reliable D call. The length of the CDR3 is 11 residues. Germline V gives CDR1 GTSNPN, CDR2 SVGIG (reference sequence). The CDR3 coding sequence is TGTGCCTGGAGCAATTTGATGGCGAGCCTCTTT. Its translation: CAWSNLMASLF.

The count of this clone is one. The chain couples TRBV15 to TRBJ1-5; D is ambiguous. The length of the CDR3 is 13 residues. The germline CDR1 and CDR2 sequences are LNHNV and YYDKDF (reference sequence). V was clipped by 7 bases and J by 0 bases, with 7 bases between them. The CDR3 here is CATTSDSNQPQHF. DNA of the CDR3: TGTGCCACCACCTCGGATAGCAATCAGCCCCAGCATTTT.

This rearrangement joins TRBV14 to TRBJ1-2, with 9 bases identical to TRBD1. CDR1 and CDR2 from the germline V gene are SGHDN and FVKESK. With 4 bases clipped from V and 4 bases from J, the junction kept 7 bases outside the gene matches. This CDR3 region has 15 residues. Here the CDR3 reads CASSLGQGFLYGYTF. CDR3 DNA sequence: TGTGCCAGCAGCCTTGGACAGGGGTTCCTCTATGGCTACACCTTC.

The chain links TRBV2 to TRBJ1-3; possible D gene TRBD1, 5 bases. Between the trimmed V and J ends, which lost 4 bases and 2 bases, there was a span of 12 bases. CDR1 is SNHLY, CDR2 FYNNEI, per germline. This CDR3 region has 15 residues. The CDR3: CASSAPGGTGNTIYF. DNA for the CDR3: TGTGCCAGCAGTGCACCTGGGGGGACTGGAAACACCATATATTTT.